The 26 T cell receptor beta chains in this list originate from one sample, sequenced in a study of Ad26.COV2.S vaccination and SARS-CoV-2 variants. Generated by immunoSEQ multiplex PCR, the TCRdb table keeps only in-frame clones and is missing some. The sample yields roughly 180,000 clones, roughly 85% seen once. Sequenced here: peripheral blood, sampled after recovery from COVID-19. The receptors derive from a human donor who had recovered from COVID-19.

This clone was seen a handful of times. The rearrangement uses TRBV7-9 and TRBJ1-5, with D hard to call. CDR1 is SEHNR, CDR2 FQNEAQ, per germline (reference sequence). V was pared by 1 base and J by 6 bases, with 7 bases between. CDR3 length: 13 amino acids. The CDR3 DNA reads TGTGCCAGCAGCTTAGATTGGGGTCAGCCCCAGCATTTT. Residues: CASSLDWGQPQHF. Filled out from reference TRBV7-9 and TRBJ1-5, the complete variable domain reads DTGVSQNPRHKITKRGQNVTFRCDPISEHNRLYWYRQTLGQGPEFLTYFQNEAQLEKSRLLSDRFSAERPKGSFSTLEIQRTEQGDSAMYLCASSLDWGQPQHFGDGTRLSIL.

This rearrangement joins TRBV5-1 to TRBJ1-1; no firm D call. V was clipped by 1 base and J by 2 bases, with 9 bases between them. Germline V gene sequence: CDR1 SGHRS, CDR2 YFSETQ. The CDR3 is made up of 14 amino acids. The CDR3 spells CASSLSGVNTEAFF. The CDR3, as DNA: TGCGCCAGCAGCTTGTCTGGGGTAAACACTGAAGCTTTCTTT.

The chain combines TRBV7-2 with TRBJ2-7, with D tentatively TRBD1 or TRBD2 (5 bases each). This CDR3 spans 15 amino acids. The V end was cut by 0 bases, the J end by 2 bases, with 11 bases between. Germline CDR1 and CDR2: SGHTA and FQGNSA. The CDR3 protein is CASSLASRDPYEQYF. DNA for the CDR3: TGTGCCAGCAGCTTAGCCTCCAGGGACCCCTACGAGCAGTACTTC.

The CDR3 loop reads CSVRDGRAYEQYF. Here the CDR3 DNA reads TGCAGCGTCAGGGACGGGAGGGCCTACGAGCAGTACTTC. The chain couples TRBV29-1 to TRBJ2-7; 8 positions match TRBD2. V dropped 6 bases and J dropped 2; count of bases not matched to a gene: 6. The CDR3 runs 13 residues. Germline V gives CDR1 SQVTM, CDR2 ANQGSEA.

The chain employs TRBV6-5 and TRBJ1-2; tentative D call: TRBD1 (5 bases). CDR1 and CDR2 from the germline V gene are MNHEY and SVGAGI. The CDR3 consists of 13 residues. Trimming cost V 11 bases and J 7 bases, with 20 bases left between them. The CDR3 spells CASRDPPGLGYTF. DNA for the CDR3: TGTGCCTCTCGGGACCCCCCAGGGCTTGGCTACACCTTC.

The V call is TRBV10-3, the J call TRBJ1-5; no reliable D call. Trimming stripped 2 bases from V and 2 bases from J, with 10 bases between. The germline gives CDR1 ENHRY, CDR2 SYGVKD. CDR3 length: 15 residues. The CDR3 nucleotides read TGTGCCATCAGTGAGGCAGAAGTGGGCAATCAGCCCCAGCATTTT. The encoded protein is CAISEAEVGNQPQHF.

The chain is built from TRBV30 and TRBJ2-3; 13 bases are shared with TRBD2. Germline V gene data show CDR1 as GTSNPN and CDR2 as SVGIG (reference sequence). V lost 2 bases, J lost 3 bases, and 2 bases stayed unmatched. CDR3 length: 15 residues. CDR3 coding DNA: TGTGCCTGGAGTACTAGCGGGGGGGCAACAGATACGCAGTATTTT. It codes for CAWSTSGGATDTQYF.

This rearrangement joins TRBV29-1 to TRBJ1-1, with no clear D. Germline assignment: CDR1 SQVTM and CDR2 ANQGSEA. The CDR3 covers 12 residues. Trimming took 5 bases from V and 5 from J, leaving 12 bases between them. The CDR3 sequence: CSVLEAGTEAFF. The CDR3 DNA reads TGCAGCGTTCTCGAGGCGGGGACTGAAGCTTTCTTT.

The chain employs TRBV7-9 and TRBJ2-1; 10 nucleotides line up with TRBD2. Germline loops: CDR1 SEHNR, CDR2 FQNEAQ (reference sequence). The CDR3 is 19 amino acids. V lost 5 bases to trimming and J lost 3 bases; unmatched junction nucleotides: 16. CDR3 sequence (DNA): TGTGCCAGCAGCCGGGGAGCAGGTCGTAGCGGGGGGTACTACAATGAGCAGTTCTTC. Translation: CASSRGAGRSGGYYNEQFF.

The chain links TRBV10-3 to TRBJ1-4, with 11 bases fitting TRBD1. Per the germline V gene, CDR1 is ENHRY and CDR2 is SYGVKD. Trimming cost V 10 bases and J 8 bases; bases outside gene matches: 9. This CDR3 has 14 amino acids. CDR3 loop: CATLSGTGGEKLFF. CDR3 nucleotides: TGTGCCACCCTTTCCGGGACAGGGGGGGAAAAACTGTTTTTT.

In DNA form, the CDR3 reads TGTGCCAGCAGCTTAGTGGTCGGGGGAAGCACCGGGGAGCTGTTTTTT. Protein sequence: CASSLVVGGSTGELFF. The chain carries TRBV7-9 and TRBJ2-2; possible D gene TRBD2, 6 bases. The CDR3 consists of 16 residues. V lost 1 base, J lost 4 bases, and 13 bases lay in between. CDR1 is SEHNR, CDR2 FQNEAQ, per germline (reference sequence).

This clone showed up just a few times. V usage is TRBV5-8 and J usage is TRBJ1-6; D might be TRBD1 (5 bases). Trimming cost V 0 bases and J 3 bases, with 7 bases left between them. CDR1 and CDR2 from the germline V gene are SGHTS and YDEGEE. The CDR3 consists of 15 residues. The CDR3, as DNA: TGTGCCAGCAGCTTGGCAGGGTACTATAATTCACCCCTCCACTTT. Translating gives CASSLAGYYNSPLHF.

This clone has only one observation. The V gene is TRBV29-1, the J gene TRBJ2-3; no firm D call. From germline, CDR1 is SQVTM and CDR2 ANQGSEA. V dropped 3 bases and J dropped 4 bases, with 2 bases sitting between them. CDR3 length: 10 amino acids. This CDR3 reads CSVDADTQYF. CDR3 bases: TGCAGCGTTGACGCAGATACGCAGTATTTT.

This clone was counted only a few times. V is TRBV7-2 and J is TRBJ2-7, with 13 bases matching TRBD2. The trim removed 4 bases at V and 4 bases at J, leaving 4 bases unmatched. From germline, CDR1 is SGHTA and CDR2 FQGNSA. The CDR3 consists of 15 residues. CDR3 protein: CASSSTSGGVYEQYF. The CDR3 coding sequence is TGTGCCAGCAGCTCTACTAGCGGGGGGGTTTACGAGCAGTACTTC.

The CDR3 reads CASSGRTFQETQYF. The CDR3 DNA reads as TGCGCCAGCAGTGGGCGGACTTTCCAAGAGACCCAGTACTTC. V usage is TRBV10-1 and J usage is TRBJ2-5; perhaps TRBD2 as D (5 bases). Germline values: CDR1 WNHNN, CDR2 SYGVQD (reference sequence). The CDR3 is made up of 14 amino acids. V was cut by 4 bases and J by 1 base, with 10 bases left in between.

The chain recombines TRBV21-1 with TRBJ2-2. TRBV21-1 is flagged as a pseudogene. This CDR3 is 15 amino acids long. As DNA, the CDR3 is TGTGCCAGCACCCCGGGACCCGAGAACACCGGGGAGCTGTTTTTT. Its translation: CASTPGPENTGELFF.

This clone occurred a few times. The J gene is TRBJ1-3, the V gene TRBV1. TRBV1 is a pseudogene locus. This CDR3 region has 18 residues. The CDR3 DNA follows: TGCACCAGCAGCCCCGAGGTCGGGCAGGCGCCCTCTGGAAACACCATATATTTT. Translated, it gives CTSSPEVGQAPSGNTIYF.

Written as DNA, the CDR3 is TGTGCCAGCAGTCATAACACAGATACGCAGTATTTT. Amino acid sequence: CASSHNTDTQYF. This chain joins TRBV2 and TRBJ2-3; D remains ambiguous. The length of the CDR3 is 12 residues. The germline gives CDR1 SNHLY, CDR2 FYNNEI. V lost 5 bases, J lost 2 bases, and 5 bases lay in between.

The gene calls are TRBV21-1 and TRBJ2-7; TRBD1, the table's D call, was not compared with the DNA. TRBV21-1 represents a pseudogene. CDR3 length: 18 residues. CDR3 coding DNA: TGTGCCAGCAGCTCCCGGGACAGGGCGTTTGTCCCTAGGTACGAGCAGTACTTC. This codes for CASSSRDRAFVPRYEQYF.

A few counts support this clone. The chain combines TRBV10-3 with TRBJ2-2, with D possibly matching TRBD1 (5 bases). The V end was cut by 8 bases, the J end by 4 bases, with 8 bases between. Germline CDR1 and CDR2: ENHRY and SYGVKD. The CDR3 loop spans 12 amino acids. The CDR3 bases are TGTGCCATCGCCAGGGCCACCGGGGAGCTGTTTTTT. Its protein is CAIARATGELFF.

This clone occurred once. The CDR3 region has the DNA TGTGCCAGCAGCCAACCCGTGACAGGGGGCCTTGAGACCCAGTACTTC. This encodes CASSQPVTGGLETQYF. V and J are TRBV3-1 (or the pseudogene TRBV3-2) and TRBJ2-5, with 10 bases matching TRBD1. CDR1 and CDR2 from the germline V gene are LGHDT and YNNKEL (reference sequence). This CDR3 is 16 amino acids long. V gave up 2 bases and J gave up 5 bases; unmatched junction bases: 8.

This clone was picked up a small number of times. The J gene is TRBJ2-2, the V gene TRBV7-6; no firm D call. Germline V gene lookup returns CDR1 SGHVS and CDR2 FNYEAQ. V was trimmed by 5 bases and J by 4 bases, leaving 11 bases between them. The CDR3 contains 14 residues. The CDR3 loop is CASSPNGGTGELFF. In nucleotides, the CDR3 is TGTGCCAGCAGCCCCAACGGTGGCACCGGGGAGCTGTTTTTT.

CDR3 loop: CASSGLYGYTF. CDR3 in DNA: TGTGCCAGCAGCGGACTCTATGGCTACACCTTC. This chain uses TRBV6-2 or TRBV6-3 with TRBJ1-2, with D uncertain. The germline CDR1 and CDR2 sequences are MNHEY and SVGEGT. The ends were cut back, 6 bases at V and 4 bases at J, with 6 bases in the middle. The length of the CDR3 is 11 residues.

The genes are TRBV7-3 and TRBJ2-1, with a possible D match to TRBD2 (6 bases). V lost 5 bases and J lost 10, with 18 bases in between. The V gene's germline CDR1 is SGHTA and CDR2 FQGTGA. The CDR3 covers 14 residues. The CDR3 loop is CASSLEQGTLEQFF. Written as DNA, the CDR3 is TGTGCCAGCAGCCTAGAGCAAGGGACTCTCGAGCAGTTCTTC.

The chain carries TRBV2 and TRBJ2-2; the D gene is possibly TRBD2 (6 bases). The CDR3 length is 13 residues. V shed 9 bases and J shed 1 base, with 9 bases lying between them. CDR1 SNHLY and CDR2 FYNNEI come from the germline V gene. The CDR3 bases are TGTGCCAGTTCGGGGGTGAACACCGGGGAGCTGTTTTTT. It is translated as CASSGVNTGELFF.

The V call is TRBV30, the J call TRBJ1-4; no clear D gene. V was trimmed by 0 bases and J by 8 bases, leaving 13 bases between them. Germline CDR1 GTSNPN, CDR2 SVGIG (reference sequence). The CDR3 loop spans 14 amino acids. CDR3 region: CAWSVRQFREKLFF. For the CDR3, the DNA is TGTGCCTGGAGTGTACGTCAGTTTCGAGAAAAACTGTTTTTT.